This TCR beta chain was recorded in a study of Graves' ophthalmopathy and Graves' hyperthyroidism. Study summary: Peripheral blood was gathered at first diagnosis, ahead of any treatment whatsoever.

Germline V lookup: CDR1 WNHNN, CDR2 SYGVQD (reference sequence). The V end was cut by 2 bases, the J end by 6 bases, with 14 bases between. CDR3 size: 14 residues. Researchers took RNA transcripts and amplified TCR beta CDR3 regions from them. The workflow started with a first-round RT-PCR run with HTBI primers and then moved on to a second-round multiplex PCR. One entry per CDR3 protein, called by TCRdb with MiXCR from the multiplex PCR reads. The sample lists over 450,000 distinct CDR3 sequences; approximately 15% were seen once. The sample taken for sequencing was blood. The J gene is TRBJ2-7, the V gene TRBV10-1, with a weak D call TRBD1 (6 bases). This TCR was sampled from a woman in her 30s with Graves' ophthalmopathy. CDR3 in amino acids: CASSESHRVGEQYF. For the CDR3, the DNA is TGCGCCAGCAGTGAGAGTCACAGGGTGGGCGAGCAGTACTTC.